This TCR beta chain was obtained from a study of Ad26.COV2.S vaccination and SARS-CoV-2 variants. For the study at large: In the study, Ad26.COV2.S was injected intramuscularly once, or twice 56 days apart. The study, taken as a whole, reports: Placebo and vaccine recipients had non-spike TCR breadth that was similar.

Treatment described: over 15 received Ad26.COV2.S at low or high dose, single or two shots; about 5 received placebo; per-sample allocation not given. Sampling took place 63 days after the first vaccine or placebo injection. An Ad26 vector carrying the Wuhan-strain SARS-CoV-2 spike served as the vaccine. Sequencing was performed with immunoSEQ multiplex PCR; in TCRdb, only in-frame clones are kept and a portion is missing. The data contain more than 300,000 clones, 70% to 90% of them singletons. Worth noting for this clone: The antigen is unknown.

With 0 bases removed from V and 0 bases from J, the gap between germline ends came to 12 bases. Germline V lookup: CDR1 SGHRS, CDR2 YFSETQ. CDR3 length: 17 residues. This TCR came from a person aged 18-65 years who received the Ad26.COV2.S COVID-19 vaccine or a placebo. This specimen was peripheral blood, taken in a trial of Ad26.COV2.S vaccine versus placebo. The J gene is TRBJ2-2, the V gene TRBV5-1; D may correspond to TRBD1 or TRBD2 (6 bases each). The CDR3 loop is CASSLVIGGSNTGELFF. The CDR3 DNA reads TGCGCCAGCAGCTTGGTCATCGGGGGCTCGAACACCGGGGAGCTGTTTTTT. Full variable domain (remainder filled in from reference TRBV5-1 and TRBJ2-2): KAGVTQTPRYLIKTRGQQVTLSCSPISGHRSVSWYQQTPGQGLQFLFEYFSETQRNKGNFPGRFSGRQFSNSRSEMNVSTLELGDSALYLCASSLVIGGSNTGELFFGEGSRLTVL.